This T cell receptor (beta chain) was obtained from a study of blood T cells in healthy people across ages. Study outcomes and limitations: Diversity estimates from one million T cells were considered underestimates. Older age went with lower TCR beta diversity per million T cells, in a roughly linear way.

The use of a sample-barcoded 5' primer and a J-beta primer mix characterized a second PCR of roughly 6 to 11 cycles. TCRdb redid the calling of the 5' RACE reads with MiXCR, one entry per CDR3 protein. The sample carries about a million distinct CDR3 sequences, about 53% recorded once. The V end was cut by 5 bases, the J end by 2 bases, with 13 bases between. The CDR3 extends over 15 amino acids. Of note for this clonotype: Antigen unknown.

The sequencing sample was made of blood. The chain uses TRBV12-3 or TRBV12-4 and TRBJ1-5; D call uncertain. This clonotype was obtained from a woman in her sixties in good health. CDR3 bases: TGTGCCAGCAGTCGCCGGGAGACGCGCAATCAGCCCCAGCATTTT. Its protein is CASSRRETRNQPQHF.